One T cell receptor beta chain is described in this entry. What it binds is unknown. An assay was performed, and its level was deep. The DNA input per sorted-subset replicate PCR was roughly 0.2 ug, corresponding to roughly 31,000 T cell genomes. TCRdb keeps only in-frame clones here, not all; method: immunoSEQ multiplex PCR. The sample includes about 700,000 clones, about 90% of them seen just once. The CDR3 is made up of 15 amino acids. Germline CDR1 is LNHDA and CDR2 is SQIVND (reference sequence). The ends lost 5 bases at V and 9 bases at J; junction bases unmatched: 7. These data belong to a study of shared clonotypes between healthy human individuals. Study-level points and caveats: Several donors showed sharing of 4.5% to 6% of naive CD4 clonotypes.

The naive CD8 population came from CD45RO-negative cells selected for CCR7, without terminally differentiated effector memory CD45RA+ cells. Adult Caucasians living in Nashville, Tennessee made up all of the donors. The sample taken for sequencing was naive CD8+ T cells sorted from blood. The rearrangement joins TRBV19 to TRBJ2-1; 13 positions agree with TRBD2. The sequence was obtained from a man between 25 and 39 years old in good health. CDR3 sequence: CASSVGLAGYGEQFF. In DNA form, the CDR3 reads TGTGCCAGTAGTGTGGGACTAGCGGGATATGGTGAGCAGTTCTTC.